This passage covers 26 T cell receptor beta chains from one sample sequenced in a study of shared clonotypes between healthy human individuals. Data came from immunoSEQ multiplex PCR; TCRdb stores just in-frame clones and leaves some out. The data hold hundreds of thousands of clones, with 74% observed a single time. Sequencing was done on a sample of memory CD4+ T cells sorted from blood. The subset denotes: CD45RA-negative fraction. These receptors all come from a woman in her thirties in good health.

This clone was detected once. V gene TRBV2 combines with J gene TRBJ1-4, with D uncertain. The ends were cut back, 6 bases at V and 6 bases at J, with 11 bases in the middle. The CDR3 sequence is 13 residues long. Per germline, CDR1 SNHLY and CDR2 FYNNEI. The CDR3 loop is CASRPDGDEKLFF. In DNA, the CDR3 is TGTGCCAGCAGACCGGACGGGGATGAAAAACTGTTTTTT.

A remark on this clone: The CDR3 end shows no conserved phenylalanine or tryptophan, and so a read error is likely. The rearrangement joins TRBV29-1 to TRBJ1-1, with a possible D match to TRBD1 (5 bases). Germline CDR1 SQVTM, CDR2 ANQGSEA. The CDR3 contains 14 residues. This CDR3 is CSIEVGAGGTEAFL. CDR3 in DNA: TGCAGCATTGAAGTTGGCGCGGGGGGCACTGAAGCTTTCCTT.

This chain connects TRBV15 to TRBJ2-3, with 7 bases aligning to TRBD2. Germline CDR1 and CDR2: LNHNV and YYDKDF (reference sequence). The CDR3 sequence is 16 residues long. J gave up 2 bases and V 0 bases, and 5 bases lay outside the gene matches. The DNA for the CDR3 is TGTGCCACCAGCAGAGATCGTCTAGCGGCCACAGATACGCAGTATTTT. It encodes CATSRDRLAATDTQYF.

V is TRBV2 and J is TRBJ1-4; D may be TRBD1 (5 bases). The CDR3 covers 14 residues. CDR1 and CDR2 from the germline V gene are SNHLY and FYNNEI. Trimming left V 2 bases short and J 5 bases short, with 9 bases between. CDR3 region: CASSEKPGNEKLFF. The CDR3 coding sequence is TGTGCCAGCAGTGAAAAGCCAGGGAATGAAAAACTGTTTTTT.

This clone was found once. J is TRBJ1-5 and V is TRBV28; 7 nucleotides align to TRBD1. Germline V gene lookup returns CDR1 MDHEN and CDR2 SYDVKM. Trimming removed 5 bases from V and 8 bases from J; junction bases left unmatched: 12. The CDR3 covers 15 residues. The CDR3 DNA reads as TGTGCCAGCAGTCCCCAGGGCCACAGGGGTAAGCCCCAGCATTTT. This encodes CASSPQGHRGKPQHF.

The rearrangement uses TRBV14 and TRBJ2-5; D unclear. V was cut by 4 bases and J by 2 bases, with 2 bases left in between. This CDR3 has 11 residues. Germline CDR1 and CDR2: SGHDN and FVKESK. CDR3 sequence reads: CASSRQETQYF. CDR3 bases: TGTGCCAGCAGCCGACAAGAGACCCAGTACTTC.

This rearrangement joins TRBV28 to TRBJ2-3; D ambiguous. CDR1 is MDHEN and CDR2 is SYDVKM in the germline V gene. The ends were cut back, 2 bases at V and 0 bases at J, with 9 bases in the middle. There are 15 residues in the CDR3. The CDR3 protein is CASSLVTTSTDTQYF. The CDR3 DNA sequence: TGTGCCAGCAGTTTAGTCACAACTAGCACAGATACGCAGTATTTT.

The chain carries TRBV4-2 and TRBJ1-4; no definite D call. CDR3 length: 16 amino acids. Per germline, CDR1 LGHNA and CDR2 YNFKEQ. Trimming pared 3 bases from V and 5 bases from J, leaving 16 bases between. DNA for the CDR3: TGTGCCAGCAGCCAGTCGGGTCTCACATCGAATGAAAAACTGTTTTTT. It encodes CASSQSGLTSNEKLFF.

This clone was seen more than once but under ten times. CDR3: CASSLGSGLAGGETQYF. CDR3 nucleotides: TGTGCCAGCAGCTTAGGATCGGGACTAGCGGGAGGGGAGACCCAGTACTTC. V is TRBV7-6 and J is TRBJ2-5; 16 bases align to TRBD2. The CDR3 extends over 17 amino acids. V dropped 1 base and J dropped 5; count of bases not matched to a gene: 4. Germline values: CDR1 SGHVS, CDR2 FNYEAQ.

This clone appeared a single time. The rearrangement uses TRBV4-2 and TRBJ2-1; 7 nucleotides line up with TRBD2. Germline-derived CDR1 and CDR2 are LGHNA and YNFKEQ. V shed 0 bases, J shed 3 bases, and the junction held 8 bases outside the gene matches. This CDR3 spans 17 amino acids. CDR3: CASSQDFLAGVYNEQFF. For the CDR3, the DNA is TGTGCCAGCAGCCAAGATTTTTTAGCGGGTGTCTACAATGAGCAGTTCTTC.

This chain links TRBV28 with TRBJ1-5, with D hard to call. Trimming took 3 bases from V and 4 from J, leaving 10 bases between them. The CDR3 spans 14 residues. CDR1 and CDR2 (germline): MDHEN, SYDVKM. CDR3 in amino acids: CASSFLGRNQPQHF. The CDR3 coding sequence is TGTGCCAGCAGTTTCTTGGGTCGGAATCAGCCCCAGCATTTT.

The chain carries TRBV9 and TRBJ2-1; TRBD2 agrees at 7 bases. The germline V gene has CDR1 SGDLS and CDR2 YYNGEE. This CDR3 is built from 16 residues. V gave up 4 bases and J gave up 6 bases; unmatched junction bases: 13. CDR3 bases: TGTGCCAGCAGCCCCGTAGGGCGGGAGTTCGCCAATGAGCAGTTCTTC. Translating it yields CASSPVGREFANEQFF.

The CDR3 bases are TGTGCCAGCAGTTTAGGTTCCAGGGAAGGATGGGAAAAACTGTTTTTT. It specifies CASSLGSREGWEKLFF. The chain is built from TRBV27 and TRBJ1-4; tentatively, D is TRBD1 (5 bases). The V end was cut by 2 bases, the J end by 8 bases, with 18 bases between. This CDR3 has 16 amino acids. From germline, CDR1 is MNHEY and CDR2 SMNVEV (reference sequence). The complete variable domain, with remaining parts taken from reference TRBV27 and TRBJ1-4, reads EAQVTQNPRYLITVTGKKLTVTCSQNMNHEYMSWYRQDPGLGLRQIYYSMNVEVTDKGDVPEGYKVSRKEKRNFPLILESPSPNQTSLYFCASSLGSREGWEKLFFGSGTQLSVL.

This clone was detected a few times. This rearrangement joins TRBV13 to TRBJ1-1; D is perhaps TRBD1 (6 bases). CDR1 is PRHDT, CDR2 FYEKMQ, per germline (reference sequence). V was trimmed by 3 bases and J by 3 bases, leaving 14 bases between them. There are 15 residues in the CDR3. As DNA, the CDR3 is TGTGCCAGCAGCTTTACCACGGGGGGCGACACTGAAGCTTTCTTT. Translated, it gives CASSFTTGGDTEAFF. The variable domain in full, with the rest retrieved from reference TRBV13 and TRBJ1-1, is AAGVIQSPRHLIKEKRETATLKCYPIPRHDTVYWYQQGPGQDPQFLISFYEKMQSDKGSIPDRFSAQQFSDYHSELNMSSLELGDSALYFCASSFTTGGDTEAFFGQGTRLTVV.

The chain links TRBV2 to TRBJ2-6; D is unclear. This CDR3 has 15 residues. Trimming cost V 6 bases and J 4 bases, with 13 bases left between them. Germline V gene sequence: CDR1 SNHLY, CDR2 FYNNEI. The CDR3 nucleotides read TGTGCCAGCAGCCCAAATAGGGCCGGGGCCAACGTCCTGACTTTC. This translates into CASSPNRAGANVLTF.

The chain combines TRBV7-6 with TRBJ1-1; 7 nucleotides align to TRBD1. V gave up 5 bases and J gave up 1 base; unmatched junction bases: 7. Per germline, CDR1 SGHVS and CDR2 FNYEAQ. CDR3 length equals 15 residues. CDR3 bases: TGTGCCAGCAGCCACTACAGGGGACCGAACACTGAAGCTTTCTTT. Its translation is CASSHYRGPNTEAFF.

The chain has TRBV6-1 and TRBJ1-3, with 8 positions matching TRBD1. This CDR3 comprises 20 residues. Germline lookup yields CDR1 MNHNS and CDR2 SASEGT. The trim removed 2 bases at V and 4 bases at J, leaving 19 bases unmatched. The CDR3 DNA reads as TGTGCCAGCAGTGAAAACCCAGGGGGATCGACAGGGGCAGTGGGAAACACCATATATTTT. Amino acids: CASSENPGGSTGAVGNTIYF.

CDR3 sequence (DNA): TGTGCCAGCAGCTGGGGGGGAACTATGGGCAATGAGCAGTTCTTC. Its protein is CASSWGGTMGNEQFF. This sequence joins TRBV6-5 and TRBJ2-1, with 7 bases fitting TRBD2. Germline V gene sequence: CDR1 MNHEY, CDR2 SVGAGI. With 6 bases clipped from V and 6 bases from J, the junction kept 11 bases outside the gene matches. CDR3 length: 15 residues.

There are a few counts of this clone. The CDR3 reads CASIDSLGNQPQHF. CDR3 sequence (DNA): TGTGCCAGCATCGACAGTTTGGGCAATCAGCCCCAGCATTTT. J is TRBJ1-5 and V is TRBV21-1; the table calls TRBD1, which could not be checked here. TRBV21-1 represents a pseudogene. This CDR3 comprises 14 residues.

The genes are TRBV5-6 and TRBJ2-5, with D unresolved. V lost 4 bases and J lost 0, with 7 bases in between. This CDR3 comprises 13 residues. The germline V gene has CDR1 SGHDT and CDR2 YYEEEE. CDR3 nucleotides: TGTGCCAGCAGCCGGGTGGACCAAGAGACCCAGTACTTC. The encoded protein is CASSRVDQETQYF.

The chain joins TRBV5-4 to TRBJ1-3; the D gene is possibly TRBD1 (5 bases). The germline V and J ends were trimmed by 4 bases and 0 bases, with 8 bases remaining between them. This CDR3 has 14 residues. Germline V gives CDR1 SGHNT, CDR2 YYREEE (reference sequence). This CDR3 reads CASSPDSSGNTIYF. The CDR3 DNA sequence: TGTGCCAGCAGCCCTGACAGCTCTGGAAACACCATATATTTT.

The sample holds a few counts of this clone. The chain's CDR3 is CASSTQRDGRQYF. The CDR3, as DNA: TGTGCCAGCAGCACCCAGCGGGACGGTAGGCAGTACTTC. The V gene is TRBV11-1, the J gene TRBJ2-7; 7 positions match TRBD2. The ends lost 5 bases at V and 9 bases at J; junction bases unmatched: 10. From germline, CDR1 is SGHAT and CDR2 FQDESV (reference sequence). This CDR3 has 13 amino acids.

This clone was found a few times. The V and J genes are TRBV15 and TRBJ1-1; TRBD1 is a possible D gene (6 bases). The germline V and J ends were trimmed by 1 base and 3 bases, with 15 bases remaining between them. In germline, CDR1 is LNHNV, CDR2 YYDKDF (reference sequence). The length of the CDR3 is 16 residues. As DNA, the CDR3 is TGTGCCACCAGCAGAGGGGGTTCTTCAGGGGACACTGAAGCTTTCTTT. Its protein product is CATSRGGSSGDTEAFF.

This clone was observed a single time. The J gene is TRBJ2-7, the V gene TRBV30; D may be TRBD2 (6 bases). The CDR3 is 13 amino acids. The V end was cut by 4 bases, the J end by 4 bases, with 14 bases between. CDR1 is GTSNPN, CDR2 SVGIG, per germline (reference sequence). DNA of the CDR3: TGTGCCTGGAATGTGGAGGGCCGGTACGAGCAGTACTTC. It yields the protein CAWNVEGRYEQYF.

The rearrangement joins TRBV6-6 to TRBJ2-1; 10 bases map to TRBD2. V lost 6 bases, J lost 1 base, and 6 bases stayed unmatched. The CDR3 runs 16 residues. The germline V gene encodes CDR1 MNHNY and CDR2 SVGAGI (reference sequence). The CDR3 bases are TGTGCCAGCAGCCAACCACTAGCGGGATCCTACAATGAGCAGTTCTTC. It translates to CASSQPLAGSYNEQFF.

The chain is built from TRBV10-3 and TRBJ2-2; the D gene is possibly TRBD1 (5 bases). The V gene lost 3 bases and the J gene lost 4 bases, with 18 bases spanning the gap. The CDR3 runs to 17 residues. CDR1 and CDR2 (germline): ENHRY, SYGVKD. CDR3 in amino acids: CAISDNRQLRTTGELFF. In DNA form, the CDR3 reads TGTGCCATCAGTGATAACCGACAGCTTCGAACCACCGGGGAGCTGTTTTTT.